These T cell receptor beta chains were read from a single sample in a study of beta chain features in type 1 diabetes. The table came from immunoSEQ multiplex PCR; TCRdb's copy has only in-frame clones and leaves some out. The data show around 650,000 clones, with 9.5% to 15% seen just once and over 0.1% held by the top ten. Sequencing was done on a sample of naive CD4+ T cells from blood. These receptor sequences come from a man between 25 and 39 years old with type 1 diabetes. Both conserved end residues are part of each CDR3. D genes are given only for firm matches. Not all rows give a size; the values are once, few, many and, for expanded clones, a class.

size: -; J: TRBJ1-4; D: TRBD1; V: TRBV29-1; CDR3: CSVGQGAGEKLFF; DNA: TGCAGCGTTGGTCAGGGGGCCGGGGAAAAACTGTTTTTT
size: few; J: TRBJ2-7; D: -; V: TRBV19; CDR3: CASSIGYEQYF; DNA: TGTGCCAGTAGTATAGGCTACGAGCAGTACTTC
size: -; J: TRBJ2-7; D: -; V: TRBV9; CDR3: CASSLDFSSYEQYF; DNA: TGTGCCAGCAGCCTGGACTTTAGCTCCTACGAGCAGTACTTC
size: -; J: TRBJ2-1; D: TRBD1; V: TRBV6-4; CDR3: CASSGQGQGADEQFF; DNA: TGTGCCAGCAGCGGACAGGGTCAGGGGGCAGATGAGCAGTTCTTC
size: few; J: TRBJ1-2; D: -; V: TRBV29-1; CDR3: CSVLIPGGYGYTF; DNA: TGCAGCGTTTTGATCCCGGGTGGCTATGGCTACACCTTC
size: -; J: TRBJ1-1; D: -; V: TRBV29-1; CDR3: CSVEVQGVGTEAFF; DNA: TGCAGCGTTGAAGTTCAAGGGGTAGGCACTGAAGCTTTCTTT
size: few; J: TRBJ2-2; D: TRBD1; V: TRBV10-3; CDR3: CAISPSGQGPGELFF; DNA: TGTGCCATCAGCCCATCGGGACAGGGACCCGGGGAGCTGTTTTTT
size: few; J: TRBJ2-5; D: -; V: TRBV4-3; CDR3: CASSQAIQETQYF; DNA: TGCGCCAGCAGCCAAGCTATCCAAGAGACCCAGTACTTC
size: few; J: TRBJ2-1; D: TRBD1; V: TRBV5-1; CDR3: CASSTTGANYNEQFF; DNA: TGCGCCAGCAGTACGACAGGGGCGAATTACAATGAGCAGTTCTTC
size: many; J: TRBJ2-1; D: -; V: TRBV10-2; CDR3: CASSESVVNEQFF; DNA: TGCGCCAGCAGTGAGTCTGTGGTCAATGAGCAGTTCTTC
size: -; J: TRBJ1-1; D: TRBD1; V: TRBV27; CDR3: CASIGQGTVPNTEAFF; DNA: TGTGCCAGCATCGGACAGGGGACAGTCCCGAACACTGAAGCTTTCTTT
size: -; J: TRBJ2-7; D: -; V: TRBV7-9; CDR3: CASSLGIGLTYEQYF; DNA: TGTGCCAGCAGCTTAGGGATAGGGTTAACCTACGAGCAGTACTTC
size: -; J: TRBJ2-2; D: -; V: TRBV4-3; CDR3: CASSRTVLNTGELFF; DNA: TGCGCCAGCAGCCGGACAGTGCTGAACACCGGGGAGCTGTTTTTT
size: few; J: TRBJ2-7; D: -; V: TRBV18; CDR3: CASSPSGGPRLGGRYEQYF; DNA: TGTGCCAGCTCCCCTAGTGGGGGACCAAGGCTTGGGGGTCGTTACGAGCAGTACTTC
size: -; J: TRBJ2-7; D: -; V: TRBV4-3; CDR3: CASSQDIRERTEQYF; DNA: TGCGCCAGCAGCCAAGATATAAGGGAGAGGACGGAGCAGTACTTC
size: few; J: TRBJ2-6; D: -; V: TRBV10-3; CDR3: CAISRTDSGANVLTF; DNA: TGTGCCATCAGTAGAACAGACTCTGGGGCCAACGTCCTGACTTTC
size: few; J: TRBJ2-5; D: TRBD1; V: TRBV7-2; CDR3: CASSTRQGKETQYF; DNA: TGTGCCAGCAGCACCAGACAGGGGAAGGAGACCCAGTACTTC